One and the same sample provided the 17 T cell receptor beta chains below, sequenced in a study of T cell responses to AZD1222 COVID-19 vaccine. Assay used: immunoSEQ multiplex PCR; TCRdb lists only in-frame clones, some missing. The sample includes 90,000 to 150,000 clones, 85% to 90% seen only once; the top ten take approximately 12%. The starting material was peripheral blood, obtained on day 0 of AZD1222 vaccination. The origin of the receptors is an adult in good health.

This chain links TRBV28 with TRBJ1-5, with TRBD1 as a possible D gene (5 bases). The length of the CDR3 is 14 residues. The germline CDR1 and CDR2 sequences are MDHEN and SYDVKM. V lost 7 bases, J lost 4 bases, and 14 bases lay in between. The CDR3 DNA sequence: TGTGCCAGCATGATCGGGGCGGGGAATCAGCCCCAGCATTTT. Protein sequence: CASMIGAGNQPQHF.

The chain joins TRBV3-1 (or the pseudogene TRBV3-2) to TRBJ1-2; the match to TRBD1 covers 8 bases. Trimming took 2 bases from V and 6 from J; bases not matched to a gene: 8. The CDR3 is made up of 15 amino acids. CDR1 and CDR2 (germline): LGHDT, YNNKEL (reference sequence). The CDR3 reads CASSQFNQGANGYTF. CDR3 DNA sequence: TGTGCCAGCAGCCAATTTAATCAGGGGGCAAATGGCTACACCTTC.

This chain uses TRBV28 with TRBJ1-4; D not resolved. With 5 bases removed from V and 0 bases from J, the gap between germline ends came to 16 bases. Per the germline V gene, CDR1 is MDHEN and CDR2 is SYDVKM. This CDR3 comprises 17 residues. The CDR3 spells CASSTIRTAATNEKLFF. CDR3 nucleotides: TGTGCCAGCAGTACAATAAGGACGGCTGCAACTAATGAAAAACTGTTTTTT. The variable domain in full, with the rest retrieved from reference TRBV28 and TRBJ1-4, is DVKVTQSSRYLVKRTGEKVFLECVQDMDHENMFWYRQDPGLGLRLIYFSYDVKMKEKGDIPEGYSVSREKKERFSLILESASTNQTSMYLCASSTIRTAATNEKLFFGSGTQLSVL.

The V gene is TRBV5-3, the J gene TRBJ1-1; 8 bases are shared with TRBD1. TRBV5-3 is an ORF for which the function is uncertain. Trimming cost V 5 bases and J 3 bases; bases outside gene matches: 9. CDR3 length equals 15 residues. The CDR3 region is CARRRDRPLDTEAFF. The DNA of the CDR3 is TGTGCCAGAAGGAGGGACAGGCCATTGGACACTGAAGCTTTCTTT.

V gene TRBV4-3 combines with J gene TRBJ2-7; D remains ambiguous. The V gene lost 0 bases and the J gene lost 1 base, with 7 bases spanning the gap. This CDR3 spans 14 amino acids. Germline CDR1 reads LGHNA; CDR2 reads YSLEER. This CDR3 is CASSQDPVSYEQYF. Here the CDR3 DNA reads TGCGCCAGCAGCCAAGATCCAGTATCCTACGAGCAGTACTTC.

V is TRBV5-6 and J is TRBJ1-4; 9 nucleotides match TRBD1. V trimming: 3 bases; J trimming: 8 bases; junction bases outside the gene matches: 17. The germline gives CDR1 SGHDT, CDR2 YYEEEE. This CDR3 comprises 18 residues. CDR3 in DNA: TGTGCCAGCAGCTCGTTCTGGTTCTTACAGGGGGCAGGGGAAAAACTGTTTTTT. Translation: CASSSFWFLQGAGEKLFF. Looking up the rest from reference TRBV5-6 and TRBJ1-4 gives the full variable domain: DAGVTQSPTHLIKTRGQQVTLRCSPKSGHDTVSWYQQALGQGPQFIFQYYEEEERQRGNFPDRFSGHQFPNYSSELNVNALLLGDSALYLCASSSFWFLQGAGEKLFFGSGTQLSVL.

The chain recombines TRBV29-1 with TRBJ2-2, with 7 bases identical to TRBD1. CDR1 SQVTM and CDR2 ANQGSEA come from the germline V gene. This CDR3 region has 15 residues. Trimming cost V 7 bases and J 0 bases; bases outside gene matches: 8. In DNA, the CDR3 is TGCAGCGCATACAGGGGATCAGCGAACACCGGGGAGCTGTTTTTT. Translating gives CSAYRGSANTGELFF.

V and J are TRBV5-1 and TRBJ1-4; D uncertain. V lost 0 bases to trimming and J lost 4 bases, with 7 bases between them. The CDR3 is 14 residues long. The germline V gene encodes CDR1 SGHRS and CDR2 YFSETQ. This chain's CDR3 is CASSLGRINEKLFF. CDR3 DNA: TGCGCCAGCAGCTTGGGACGGATTAATGAAAAACTGTTTTTT. The variable domain in full, completed from reference TRBV5-1 and TRBJ1-4, reads KAGVTQTPRYLIKTRGQQVTLSCSPISGHRSVSWYQQTPGQGLQFLFEYFSETQRNKGNFPGRFSGRQFSNSRSEMNVSTLELGDSALYLCASSLGRINEKLFFGSGTQLSVL.

V is TRBV28 and J is TRBJ2-7; either TRBD1 or TRBD2 may fit D (6 bases each). The CDR3 consists of 15 residues. Per the germline V gene, CDR1 is MDHEN and CDR2 is SYDVKM. Deletions cut 4 bases from V and 3 bases from J, with 16 bases between. The CDR3 spells CASSYSGRGYYEQYF. The CDR3 DNA reads TGTGCCAGCAGTTATAGCGGCAGGGGATACTACGAGCAGTACTTC.

This sequence joins TRBV19 and TRBJ1-5; no clear D gene. The CDR3 is made up of 14 amino acids. V lost 5 bases, J lost 7 bases, and 15 bases lay in between. CDR1 is LNHDA, CDR2 SQIVND, per germline (reference sequence). The CDR3 reads CASSERPSWQPQHF. Here the CDR3 DNA reads TGTGCCAGTAGTGAGAGGCCAAGTTGGCAGCCCCAGCATTTT.

The rearrangement links TRBV5-6 to TRBJ2-7, with D possibly being TRBD2 (6 bases). The CDR3 sequence is 14 residues long. The germline V and J ends were trimmed by 3 bases and 11 bases, with 21 bases remaining between them. From germline, CDR1 is SGHDT and CDR2 YYEEEE. This CDR3 reads CASSSRDPKVREYF. DNA of the CDR3: TGTGCCAGCAGCTCGCGGGATCCCAAGGTCCGAGAGTACTTC.

The chain is built from TRBV7-2 and TRBJ2-6, with 7 bases that match TRBD2. Trimming cost V 5 bases and J 2 bases; bases outside gene matches: 3. The CDR3 has 15 residues. CDR1 SGHTA and CDR2 FQGNSA come from the germline V gene. The CDR3 sequence: CASSTGGAGANVLTF. The CDR3 nucleotides are TGTGCCAGCAGCACGGGGGGTGCTGGGGCCAACGTCCTGACTTTC.

This clone was observed a few times. J is TRBJ2-1 and V is TRBV30; D is undetermined. This CDR3 is built from 13 residues. The V gene lost 0 bases and the J gene lost 10 bases, with 13 bases spanning the gap. Germline V gives CDR1 GTSNPN, CDR2 SVGIG (reference sequence). CDR3 loop: CAWSVESAREQFF. CDR3 DNA: TGTGCCTGGAGTGTGGAATCGGCGCGCGAGCAGTTCTTC.

The rearrangement links TRBV2 to TRBJ1-4, with D perhaps TRBD1 (5 bases). The V gene lost 4 bases and the J gene lost 3 bases, with 9 bases spanning the gap. Germline values: CDR1 SNHLY, CDR2 FYNNEI. The CDR3 runs 14 residues. CDR3 nucleotides: TGTGCCAGCAGTGGGGGGAGGTCTAATGAAAAACTGTTTTTT. This codes for CASSGGRSNEKLFF.

Here the CDR3 reads CASSLWGTSGSPSTDTQYF. CDR3 coding DNA: TGTGCCAGCAGCCTCTGGGGGACTAGCGGGAGTCCTAGCACAGATACGCAGTATTTT. The rearrangement uses TRBV7-2 and TRBJ2-3, with 14 bases aligning to TRBD2. After removal of 5 bases from V and 0 bases from J, the junction contained 10 bases not matched to a gene. This CDR3 comprises 19 residues. Germline-derived CDR1 and CDR2 are SGHTA and FQGNSA.

This clone was picked up a small number of times. V is TRBV10-1 and J is TRBJ2-7; D tentatively reads TRBD1 or TRBD2 (5 bases each). Germline lookup yields CDR1 WNHNN and CDR2 SYGVQD (reference sequence). This CDR3 contains 16 residues. Trimming took 0 bases from V and 2 from J, leaving 14 bases between them. CDR3 region: CASSESPRDQTYEQYF. DNA for the CDR3: TGCGCCAGCAGTGAGTCCCCTCGGGACCAAACCTACGAGCAGTACTTC.

This clone was picked up one time. The chain combines TRBV7-3 with TRBJ1-6; D possibly corresponds to TRBD1 (5 bases). This CDR3 has 14 amino acids. Between the trimmed V and J ends, which lost 5 bases and 5 bases, there was a span of 10 bases. CDR1 is SGHTA and CDR2 is FQGTGA in the germline V gene. The DNA for the CDR3 is TGTGCCAGCAGCCTTCAGGGAAATAATTCACCCCTCCACTTT. This codes for CASSLQGNNSPLHF.